This TCR beta chain was sequenced in a study of CD8+ T cells in alopecia areata. This clone occurred a few times. Germline V gene lookup returns CDR1 SQVTM and CDR2 ANQGSEA. With 5 bases removed from V and 7 bases from J, the gap between germline ends came to 12 bases. CDR3 length: 11 residues. Lesional scalp punch biopsies and peripheral blood were collected from alopecia areata patients. Following extraction, RNA underwent reverse transcription to cDNA, which served as the sequencing template. The repertoire was sequenced with immunoSEQ multiplex PCR; TCRdb's copy has only in-frame clones and lacks some. The sample lists 90,000 to 100,000 clones, about 45% occurring once.

The chain uses TRBV29-1 and TRBJ2-7, with unresolved D. This TCR was recovered from a human donor with alopecia areata. Sequencing was done on a sample of CD4+ T cells sorted from blood. CDR3 DNA: TGCAGCGTTCAGAGACCCGAGGAGCAGTACTTC. This codes for CSVQRPEEQYF.